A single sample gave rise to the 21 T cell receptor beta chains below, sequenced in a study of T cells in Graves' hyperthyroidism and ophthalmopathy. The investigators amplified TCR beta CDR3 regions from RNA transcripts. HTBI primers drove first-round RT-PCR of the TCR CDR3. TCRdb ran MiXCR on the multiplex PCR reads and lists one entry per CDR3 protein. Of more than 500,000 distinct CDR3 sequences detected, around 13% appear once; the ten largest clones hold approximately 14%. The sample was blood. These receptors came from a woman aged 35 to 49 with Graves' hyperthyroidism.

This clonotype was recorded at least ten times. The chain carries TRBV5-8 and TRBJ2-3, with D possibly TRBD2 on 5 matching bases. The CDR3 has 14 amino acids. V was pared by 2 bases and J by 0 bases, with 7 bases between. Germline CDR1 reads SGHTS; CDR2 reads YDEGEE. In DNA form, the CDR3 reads TGTGCCAGCAGCTTCGGGGTGAGCACAGATACGCAGTATTTT. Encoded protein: CASSFGVSTDTQYF.

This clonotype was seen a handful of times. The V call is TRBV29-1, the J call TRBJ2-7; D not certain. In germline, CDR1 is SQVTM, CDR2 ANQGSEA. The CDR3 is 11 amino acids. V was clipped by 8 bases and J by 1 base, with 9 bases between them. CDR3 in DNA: TGCAGCTTCTGGCCGTCCTACGAGCAGTACTTC. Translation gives CSFWPSYEQYF.

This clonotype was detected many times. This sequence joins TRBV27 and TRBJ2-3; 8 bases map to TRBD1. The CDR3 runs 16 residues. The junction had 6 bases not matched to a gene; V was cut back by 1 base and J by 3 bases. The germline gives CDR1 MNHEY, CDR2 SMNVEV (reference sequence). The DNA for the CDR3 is TGTGCCAGCAGTTTATTTGGACAGGGTTTGACAGATACGCAGTATTTT. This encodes CASSLFGQGLTDTQYF.

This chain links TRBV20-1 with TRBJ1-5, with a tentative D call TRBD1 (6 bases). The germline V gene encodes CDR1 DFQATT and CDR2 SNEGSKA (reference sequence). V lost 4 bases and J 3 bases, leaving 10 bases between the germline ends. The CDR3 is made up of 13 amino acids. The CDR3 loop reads CSAKGTHNQPQHF. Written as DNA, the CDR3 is TGCAGTGCTAAAGGGACACACAATCAGCCCCAGCATTTT.

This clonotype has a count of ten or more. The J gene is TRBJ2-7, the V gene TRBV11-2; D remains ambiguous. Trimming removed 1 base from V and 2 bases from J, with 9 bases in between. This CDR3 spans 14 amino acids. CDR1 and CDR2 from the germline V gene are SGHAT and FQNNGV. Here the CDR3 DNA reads TGTGCCAGCAGCTTAGGGCAGGCAACCTACGAGCAGTACTTC. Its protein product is CASSLGQATYEQYF.

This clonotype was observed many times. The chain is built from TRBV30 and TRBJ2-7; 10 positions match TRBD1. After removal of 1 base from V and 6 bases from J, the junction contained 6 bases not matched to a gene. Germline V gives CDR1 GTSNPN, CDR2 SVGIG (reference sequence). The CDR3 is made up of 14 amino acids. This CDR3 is CAWSARDRGFEQYF. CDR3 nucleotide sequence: TGTGCCTGGAGTGCGAGGGACAGGGGATTCGAGCAGTACTTC.

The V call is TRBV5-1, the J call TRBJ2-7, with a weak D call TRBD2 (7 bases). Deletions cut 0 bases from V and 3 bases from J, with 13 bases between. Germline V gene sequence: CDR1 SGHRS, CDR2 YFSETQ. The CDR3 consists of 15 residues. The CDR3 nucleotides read TGCGCCAGCAGCTTGGCCGCGGGGGCCGGCTACGAGCAGTACTTC. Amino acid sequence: CASSLAAGAGYEQYF.

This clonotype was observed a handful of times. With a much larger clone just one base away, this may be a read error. In DNA form, the CDR3 reads TGTGCCAGCAGCTTGATGCTAGCGGGGGGCGGTGAGCAGTTCTTC. It translates to CASSLMLAGGGEQFF. V and J are TRBV5-5 and TRBJ2-1, with 11 bases lining up with TRBD2. This CDR3 region has 15 residues. The V gene's germline CDR1 is SGHKS and CDR2 YYEKEE (reference sequence). Trimming removed 1 base from V and 9 bases from J; junction bases left unmatched: 6. Combining the CDR3 with reference TRBV5-5 and TRBJ2-1 gives the whole variable domain DAGVTQSPTHLIKTRGQQVTLRCSPISGHKSVSWYQQVLGQGPQFIFQYYEKEERGRGNFPDRFSARQFPNYSSELNVNALLLGDSALYLCASSLMLAGGGEQFFGPGTRLTVL.

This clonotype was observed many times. CDR3 bases: TGCAGTGCTACGGGACGGTCGAACACTGAAGCTTTCTTT. Residues: CSATGRSNTEAFF. This rearrangement joins TRBV20-1 to TRBJ1-1; D is possibly TRBD1 (5 bases). The V gene's germline CDR1 is DFQATT and CDR2 SNEGSKA (reference sequence). The CDR3 runs to 13 residues. V shed 4 bases and J shed 1 base, with 10 bases lying between them.

The CDR3 sequence: CASSFDLTEGDSSYEQYF. The CDR3 nucleotides are TGTGCCAGCAGCTTCGACCTTACTGAAGGGGATAGCTCCTACGAGCAGTACTTC. The chain recombines TRBV11-3 with TRBJ2-7; a weak D match, TRBD1 (5 bases). Germline values: CDR1 SGHNT, CDR2 YENEEA. Trimming removed 3 bases from V and 0 bases from J, with 21 bases in between. The CDR3 has 18 amino acids. Full variable domain (rest looked up from reference TRBV11-3 and TRBJ2-7): EAGVVQSPRYKIIEKKQPVAFWCNPISGHNTLYWYLQNLGQGPELLIRYENEEAVDDSQLPKDRFSAERLKGVDSTLKIQPAELGDSAVYLCASSFDLTEGDSSYEQYFGPGTRLTVT.

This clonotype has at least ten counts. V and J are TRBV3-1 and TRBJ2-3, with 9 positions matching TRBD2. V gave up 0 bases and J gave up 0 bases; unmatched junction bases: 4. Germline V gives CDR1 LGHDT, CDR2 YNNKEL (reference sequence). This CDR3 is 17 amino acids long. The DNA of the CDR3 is TGTGCCAGCAGCCAAGAGGGACTAGCAGCTAGCACAGATACGCAGTATTTT. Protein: CASSQEGLAASTDTQYF.

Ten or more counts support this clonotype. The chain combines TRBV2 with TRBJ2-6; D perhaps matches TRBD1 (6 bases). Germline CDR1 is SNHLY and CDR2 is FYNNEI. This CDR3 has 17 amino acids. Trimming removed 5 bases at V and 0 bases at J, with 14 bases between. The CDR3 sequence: CASSLGTGSSGANVLTF. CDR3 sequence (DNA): TGTGCCAGCAGTTTGGGTACAGGGAGCTCTGGGGCCAACGTCCTGACTTTC.

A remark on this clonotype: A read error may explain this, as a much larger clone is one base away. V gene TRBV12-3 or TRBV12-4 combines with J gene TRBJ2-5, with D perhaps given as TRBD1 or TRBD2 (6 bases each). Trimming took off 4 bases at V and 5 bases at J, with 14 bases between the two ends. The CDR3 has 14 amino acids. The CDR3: CASSSGGPRETQYF. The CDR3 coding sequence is TGTGCCAGCAGTTCTGGGGGGCCTCGGGAGACCCAGTACTTC.

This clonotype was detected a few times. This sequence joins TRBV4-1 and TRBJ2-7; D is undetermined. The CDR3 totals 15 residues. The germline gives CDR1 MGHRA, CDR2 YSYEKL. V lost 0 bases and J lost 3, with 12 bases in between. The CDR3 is CASSQEPSGVYEQYF. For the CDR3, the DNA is TGCGCCAGCAGCCAAGAACCCAGTGGGGTCTACGAGCAGTACTTC.

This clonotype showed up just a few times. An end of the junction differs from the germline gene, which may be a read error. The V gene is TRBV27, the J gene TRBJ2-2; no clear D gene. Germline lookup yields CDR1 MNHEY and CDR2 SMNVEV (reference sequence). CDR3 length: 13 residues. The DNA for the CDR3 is TGTGCCAGCAGCTGGGCGAACACCGGTGAGCTGTTTTTT. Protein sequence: CASSWANTGELFF.

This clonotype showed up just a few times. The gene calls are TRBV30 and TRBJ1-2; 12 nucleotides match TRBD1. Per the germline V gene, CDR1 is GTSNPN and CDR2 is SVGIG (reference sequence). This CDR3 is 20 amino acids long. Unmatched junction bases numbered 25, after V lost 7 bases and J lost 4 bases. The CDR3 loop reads CASSNPIHISGTGGVYGYTF. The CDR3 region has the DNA TGTGCCTCGTCCAACCCTATTCATATCTCCGGGACAGGGGGCGTCTATGGCTACACCTTC.

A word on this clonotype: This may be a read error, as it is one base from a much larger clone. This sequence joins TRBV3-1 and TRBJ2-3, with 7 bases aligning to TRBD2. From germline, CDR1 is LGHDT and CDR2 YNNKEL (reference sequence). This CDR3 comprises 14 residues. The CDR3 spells CAGSQGLEGDTQYF. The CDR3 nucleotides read TGTGCCGGCAGCCAAGGACTAGAAGGAGATACGCAGTATTTT.

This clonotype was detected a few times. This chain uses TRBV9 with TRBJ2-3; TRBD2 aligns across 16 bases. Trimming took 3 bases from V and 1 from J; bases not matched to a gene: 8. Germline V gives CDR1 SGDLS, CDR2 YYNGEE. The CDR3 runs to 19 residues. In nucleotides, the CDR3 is TGTGCCAGCAGCGCCCTCGGGACTAGCGGGAGGGGGGGCACAGATACGCAGTATTTT. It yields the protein CASSALGTSGRGGTDTQYF.

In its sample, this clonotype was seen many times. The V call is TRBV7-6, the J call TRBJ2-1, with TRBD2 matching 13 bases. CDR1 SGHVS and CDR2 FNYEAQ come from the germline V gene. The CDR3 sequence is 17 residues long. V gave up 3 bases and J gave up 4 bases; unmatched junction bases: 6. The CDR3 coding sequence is TGTGCCAGCAGCTTGGGGACTAGCGGGAACGTGTACAATGAGCAGTTCTTC. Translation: CASSLGTSGNVYNEQFF. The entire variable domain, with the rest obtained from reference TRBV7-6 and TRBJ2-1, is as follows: GAGVSQSPRYKVTKRGQDVALRCDPISGHVSLYWYRQALGQGPEFLTYFNYEAQQDKSGLPNDRFSAERPEGSISTLTIQRTEQRDSAMYRCASSLGTSGNVYNEQFFGPGTRLTVL.

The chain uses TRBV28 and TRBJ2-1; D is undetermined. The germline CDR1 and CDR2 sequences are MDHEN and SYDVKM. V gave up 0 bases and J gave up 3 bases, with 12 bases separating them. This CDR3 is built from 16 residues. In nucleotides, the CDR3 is TGTGCCAGCAGTTTATGGGGTTCGGGCCACTACAATGAGCAGTTCTTC. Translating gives CASSLWGSGHYNEQFF.

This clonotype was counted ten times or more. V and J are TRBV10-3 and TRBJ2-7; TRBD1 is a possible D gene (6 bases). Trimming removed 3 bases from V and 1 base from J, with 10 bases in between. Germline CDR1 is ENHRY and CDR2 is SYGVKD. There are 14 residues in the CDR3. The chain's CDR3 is CAISDQGSSYEQYF. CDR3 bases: TGTGCCATCAGTGACCAGGGGAGTTCCTACGAGCAGTACTTC.